This paragraph covers one T cell receptor beta chain sequence. Its antigen is still unknown. This entry comes from a study of T cell responses to AZD1222 COVID-19 vaccine. Regarding the study as a whole: Two doses of AZD1222 preceded a rise in Spike-specific TCR breadth and depth.

Libraries were prepared by immunoSEQ multiplex PCR; TCRdb keeps only in-frame clonotypes and omits some of them. The data contain approximately 67,000 clones, about 89% of them singletons. This CDR3 comprises 13 residues. The V end lost 0 bases, the J end lost 2 bases, and 6 bases lay between the germline ends. Germline CDR1 SQVTM, CDR2 ANQGSEA. The sequence was obtained from an adult who received the AZD1222 COVID-19 vaccine. V is TRBV29-1 and J is TRBJ2-3, with a possible D match to TRBD1 (5 bases). The sequencing used peripheral blood, collected 28 days after the second AZD1222 dose. The CDR3, as DNA: TGCAGCGTTGAAGAGGGGCCCACAGATACGCAGTATTTT. This encodes CSVEEGPTDTQYF.